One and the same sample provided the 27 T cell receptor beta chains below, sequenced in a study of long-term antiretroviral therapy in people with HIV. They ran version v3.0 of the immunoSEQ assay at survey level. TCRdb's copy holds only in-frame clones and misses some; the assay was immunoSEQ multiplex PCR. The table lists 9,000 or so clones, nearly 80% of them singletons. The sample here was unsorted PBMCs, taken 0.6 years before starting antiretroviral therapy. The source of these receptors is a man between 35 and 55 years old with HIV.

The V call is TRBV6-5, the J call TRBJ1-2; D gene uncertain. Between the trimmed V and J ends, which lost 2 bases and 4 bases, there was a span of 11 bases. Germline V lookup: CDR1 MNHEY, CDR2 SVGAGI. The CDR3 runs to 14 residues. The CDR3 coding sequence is TGTGCCAGCAGTTACGAAGGGTCGGGCTATGGCTACACCTTC. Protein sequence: CASSYEGSGYGYTF.

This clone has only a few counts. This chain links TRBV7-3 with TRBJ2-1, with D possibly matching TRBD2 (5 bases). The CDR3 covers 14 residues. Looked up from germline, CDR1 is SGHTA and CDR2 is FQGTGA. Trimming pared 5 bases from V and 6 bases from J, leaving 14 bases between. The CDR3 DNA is TGTGCCAGCAGCCCGACGGGGATGAGCAATGAGCAGTTCTTC. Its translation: CASSPTGMSNEQFF.

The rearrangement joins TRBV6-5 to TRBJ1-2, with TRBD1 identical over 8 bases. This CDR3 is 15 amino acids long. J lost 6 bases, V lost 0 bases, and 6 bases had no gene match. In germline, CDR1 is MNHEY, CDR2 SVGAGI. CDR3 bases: TGTGCCAGCAGTTACTCGATTCGGACAGGGCATGGCTACACCTTC. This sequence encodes CASSYSIRTGHGYTF.

As DNA, the CDR3 is TGTGCCAGCAGTTCACACAGGGTACGGGCAGTCAACTATGGCTACACCTTC. It yields the protein CASSSHRVRAVNYGYTF. This rearrangement joins TRBV27 to TRBJ1-2, with D tentatively TRBD1 (6 bases). Germline assignment: CDR1 MNHEY and CDR2 SMNVEV (reference sequence). This CDR3 region has 17 residues. Trimming pared 4 bases from V and 2 bases from J, leaving 20 bases between.

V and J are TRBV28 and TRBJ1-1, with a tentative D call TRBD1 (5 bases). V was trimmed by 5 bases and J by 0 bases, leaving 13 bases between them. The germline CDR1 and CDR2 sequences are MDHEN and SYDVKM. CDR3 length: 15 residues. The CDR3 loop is CASSAPGIMNTEAFF. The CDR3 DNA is TGTGCCAGCAGTGCCCCAGGGATAATGAACACTGAAGCTTTCTTT.

This CDR3 reads CASSMGGPGLRPYNEQFF. The CDR3 DNA is TGTGCCAGTAGTATGGGGGGTCCGGGTCTCCGTCCATACAATGAGCAGTTCTTC. V usage is TRBV19 and J usage is TRBJ2-1; perhaps TRBD2 as D (6 bases). From germline, CDR1 is LNHDA and CDR2 SQIVND (reference sequence). The CDR3 runs to 18 residues. V lost 3 bases and J lost 4, with 22 bases in between.

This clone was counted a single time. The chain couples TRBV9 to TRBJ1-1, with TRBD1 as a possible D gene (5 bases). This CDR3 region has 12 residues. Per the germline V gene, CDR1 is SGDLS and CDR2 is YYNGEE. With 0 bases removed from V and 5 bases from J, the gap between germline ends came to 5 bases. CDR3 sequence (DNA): TGTGCCAGCAGCGTAGGGGGGACTGAAGCTTTCTTT. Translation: CASSVGGTEAFF.

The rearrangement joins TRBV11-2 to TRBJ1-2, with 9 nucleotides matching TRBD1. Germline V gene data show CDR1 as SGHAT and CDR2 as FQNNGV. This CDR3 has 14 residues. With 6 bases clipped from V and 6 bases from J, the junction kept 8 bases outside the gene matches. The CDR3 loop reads CASSSWDREDGYTF. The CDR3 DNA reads TGTGCCAGCAGTTCCTGGGACAGGGAGGATGGCTACACCTTC.

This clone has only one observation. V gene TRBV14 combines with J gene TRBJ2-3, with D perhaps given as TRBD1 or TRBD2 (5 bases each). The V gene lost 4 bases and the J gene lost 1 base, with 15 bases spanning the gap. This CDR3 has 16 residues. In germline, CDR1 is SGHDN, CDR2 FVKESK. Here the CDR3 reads CASSPLGVWGTDTQYF. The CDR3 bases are TGTGCCAGCAGCCCCCTGGGGGTATGGGGCACAGATACGCAGTATTTT. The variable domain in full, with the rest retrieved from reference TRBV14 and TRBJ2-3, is EAGVTQFPSHSVIEKGQTVTLRCDPISGHDNLYWYRRVMGKEIKFLLHFVKESKQDESGMPNNRFLAERTGGTYSTLKVQPAELEDSGVYFCASSPLGVWGTDTQYFGPGTRLTVL.

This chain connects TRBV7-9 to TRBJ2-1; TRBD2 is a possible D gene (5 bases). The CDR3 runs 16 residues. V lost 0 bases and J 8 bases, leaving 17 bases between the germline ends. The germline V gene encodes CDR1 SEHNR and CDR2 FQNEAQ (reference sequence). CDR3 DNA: TGTGCCAGCAGCTTAGCATACTACTCCGGGATGGATGAGCAGTTCTTC. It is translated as CASSLAYYSGMDEQFF. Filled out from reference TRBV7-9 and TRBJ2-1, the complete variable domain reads DTGVSQNPRHKITKRGQNVTFRCDPISEHNRLYWYRQTLGQGPEFLTYFQNEAQLEKSRLLSDRFSAERPKGSFSTLEIQRTEQGDSAMYLCASSLAYYSGMDEQFFGPGTRLTVL.

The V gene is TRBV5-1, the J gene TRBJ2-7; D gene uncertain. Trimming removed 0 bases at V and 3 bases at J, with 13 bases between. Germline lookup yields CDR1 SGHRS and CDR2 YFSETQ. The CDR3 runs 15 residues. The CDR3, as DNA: TGCGCCAGCAGCTTGGGTTTGGATTCCGGCTACGAGCAGTACTTC. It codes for CASSLGLDSGYEQYF.

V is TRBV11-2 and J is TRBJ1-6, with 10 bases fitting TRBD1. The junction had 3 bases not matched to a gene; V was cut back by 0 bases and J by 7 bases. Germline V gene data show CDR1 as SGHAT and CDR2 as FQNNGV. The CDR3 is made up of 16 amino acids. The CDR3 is CASSLDMGQGNSPLHF. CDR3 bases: TGTGCCAGCAGCTTAGATATGGGACAGGGGAATTCACCCCTCCACTTT.

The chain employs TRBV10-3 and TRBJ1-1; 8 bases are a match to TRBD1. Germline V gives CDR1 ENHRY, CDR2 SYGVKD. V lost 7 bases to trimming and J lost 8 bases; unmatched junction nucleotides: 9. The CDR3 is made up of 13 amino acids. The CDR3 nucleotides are TGTGCCATCACCGATGGACAGGGACGAGAAGCTTTCTTT. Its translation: CAITDGQGREAFF.

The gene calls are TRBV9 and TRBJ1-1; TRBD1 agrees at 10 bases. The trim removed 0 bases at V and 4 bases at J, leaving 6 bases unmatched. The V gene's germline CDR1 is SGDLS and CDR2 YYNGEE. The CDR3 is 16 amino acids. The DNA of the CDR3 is TGTGCCAGCAGCGTAGGAGCAAGGACAGGGGGCACTGAAGCTTTCTTT. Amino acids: CASSVGARTGGTEAFF.

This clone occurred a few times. The CDR3 protein is CASSLPGQGPYEQYF. CDR3 bases: TGTGCCAGCAGCCTTCCGGGACAGGGGCCCTACGAGCAGTACTTC. The chain uses TRBV14 and TRBJ2-7, with 10 bases fitting TRBD1. V lost 4 bases, J lost 2 bases, and 5 bases stayed unmatched. This CDR3 has 15 amino acids. Germline CDR1 reads SGHDN; CDR2 reads FVKESK.

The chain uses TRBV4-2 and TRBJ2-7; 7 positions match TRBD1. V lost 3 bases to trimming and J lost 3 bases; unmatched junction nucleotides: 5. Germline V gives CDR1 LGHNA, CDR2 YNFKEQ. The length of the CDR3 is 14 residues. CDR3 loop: CASSQTGSGYEQYF. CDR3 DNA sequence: TGTGCCAGCAGCCAGACAGGGTCGGGCTACGAGCAGTACTTC.

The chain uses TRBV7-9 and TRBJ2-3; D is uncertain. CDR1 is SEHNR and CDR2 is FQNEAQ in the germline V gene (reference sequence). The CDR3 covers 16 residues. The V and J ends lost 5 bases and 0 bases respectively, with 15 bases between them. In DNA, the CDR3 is TGTGCCAGCAGCCATTTGAAGGCGGTTAGCACAGATACGCAGTATTTT. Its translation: CASSHLKAVSTDTQYF.

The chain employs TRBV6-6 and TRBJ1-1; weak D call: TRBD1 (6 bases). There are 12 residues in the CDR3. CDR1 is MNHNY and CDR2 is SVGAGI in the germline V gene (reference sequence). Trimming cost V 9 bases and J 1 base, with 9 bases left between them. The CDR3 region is CASGRGNTEAFF. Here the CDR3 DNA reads TGTGCCAGTGGCAGGGGGAACACTGAAGCTTTCTTT.

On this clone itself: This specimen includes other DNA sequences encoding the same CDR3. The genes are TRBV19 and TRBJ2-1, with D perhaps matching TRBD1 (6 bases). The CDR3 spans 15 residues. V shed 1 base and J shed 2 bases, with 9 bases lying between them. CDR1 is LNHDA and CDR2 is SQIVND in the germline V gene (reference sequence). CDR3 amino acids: CASSIVQGPYNEQFF. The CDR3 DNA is TGTGCCAGTAGTATAGTACAGGGCCCCTACAATGAGCAGTTCTTC.

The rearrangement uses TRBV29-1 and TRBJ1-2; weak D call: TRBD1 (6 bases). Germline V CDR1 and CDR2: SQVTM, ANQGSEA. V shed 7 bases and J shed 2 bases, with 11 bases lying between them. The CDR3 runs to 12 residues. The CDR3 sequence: CSAGGGNYGYTF. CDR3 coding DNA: TGCAGCGCTGGGGGGGGCAACTATGGCTACACCTTC. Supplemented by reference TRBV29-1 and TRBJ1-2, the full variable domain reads SAVISQKPSRDICQRGTSLTIQCQVDSQVTMMFWYRQQPGQSLTLIATANQGSEATYESGFVIDKFPISRPNLTFSTLTVSNMSPEDSSIYLCSAGGGNYGYTFGSGTRLTVV.

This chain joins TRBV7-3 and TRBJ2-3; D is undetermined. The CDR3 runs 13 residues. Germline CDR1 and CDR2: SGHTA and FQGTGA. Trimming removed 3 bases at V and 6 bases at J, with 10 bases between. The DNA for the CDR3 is TGTGCCAGCAGCTTGCGACCCGGCGATACGCAGTATTTT. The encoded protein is CASSLRPGDTQYF.

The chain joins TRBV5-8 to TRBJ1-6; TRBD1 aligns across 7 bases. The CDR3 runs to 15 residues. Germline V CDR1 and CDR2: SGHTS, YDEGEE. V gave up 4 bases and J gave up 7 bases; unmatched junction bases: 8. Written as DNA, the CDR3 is TGTGCCAGCAGCCATGGACAGGCTCCGAATTCACCCCTCCACTTT. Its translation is CASSHGQAPNSPLHF.

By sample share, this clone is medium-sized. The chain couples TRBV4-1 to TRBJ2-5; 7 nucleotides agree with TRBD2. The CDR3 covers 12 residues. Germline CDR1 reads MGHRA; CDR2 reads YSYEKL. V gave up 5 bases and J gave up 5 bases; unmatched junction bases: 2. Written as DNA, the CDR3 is TGCGCCAGCAGCGGAGCGGGGGAGACCCAGTACTTC. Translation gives CASSGAGETQYF.

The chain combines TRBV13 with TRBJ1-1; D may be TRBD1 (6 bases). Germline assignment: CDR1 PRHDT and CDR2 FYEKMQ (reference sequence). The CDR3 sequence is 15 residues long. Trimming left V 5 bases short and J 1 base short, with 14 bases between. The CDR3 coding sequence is TGTGCCAGCAGCCTACCACAGGGTTCGAACACTGAAGCTTTCTTT. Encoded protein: CASSLPQGSNTEAFF.

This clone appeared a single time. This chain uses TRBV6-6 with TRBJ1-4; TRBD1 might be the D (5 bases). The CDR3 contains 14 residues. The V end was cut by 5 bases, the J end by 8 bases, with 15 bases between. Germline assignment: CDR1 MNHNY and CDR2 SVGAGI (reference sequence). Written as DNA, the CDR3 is TGTGCCAGCAGTCCGGGACGGTTAAGAGAAAAACTGTTTTTT. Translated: CASSPGRLREKLFF.

The CDR3 sequence: CASSRTGSVGEAFF. In DNA, the CDR3 is TGTGCCAGTAGTCGGACAGGGTCCGTAGGTGAAGCTTTCTTT. The gene calls are TRBV19 and TRBJ1-1, with 8 bases identical to TRBD1. Germline-derived CDR1 and CDR2 are LNHDA and SQIVND (reference sequence). This CDR3 region has 14 residues. The trim removed 5 bases at V and 7 bases at J, leaving 9 bases unmatched. Based on the CDR3 plus reference TRBV19 and TRBJ1-1, the full variable domain is DGGITQSPKYLFRKEGQNVTLSCEQNLNHDAMYWYRQDPGQGLRLIYYSQIVNDFQKGDIAEGYSVSREKKESFPLTVTSAQKNPTAFYLCASSRTGSVGEAFFGQGTRLTVV.

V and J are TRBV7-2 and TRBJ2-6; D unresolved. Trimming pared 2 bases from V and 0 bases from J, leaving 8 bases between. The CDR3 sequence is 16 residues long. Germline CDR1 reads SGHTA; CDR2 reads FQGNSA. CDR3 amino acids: CASSLSPLSGANVLTF. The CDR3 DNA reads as TGTGCCAGCAGCTTAAGTCCTCTCTCTGGGGCCAACGTCCTGACTTTC.